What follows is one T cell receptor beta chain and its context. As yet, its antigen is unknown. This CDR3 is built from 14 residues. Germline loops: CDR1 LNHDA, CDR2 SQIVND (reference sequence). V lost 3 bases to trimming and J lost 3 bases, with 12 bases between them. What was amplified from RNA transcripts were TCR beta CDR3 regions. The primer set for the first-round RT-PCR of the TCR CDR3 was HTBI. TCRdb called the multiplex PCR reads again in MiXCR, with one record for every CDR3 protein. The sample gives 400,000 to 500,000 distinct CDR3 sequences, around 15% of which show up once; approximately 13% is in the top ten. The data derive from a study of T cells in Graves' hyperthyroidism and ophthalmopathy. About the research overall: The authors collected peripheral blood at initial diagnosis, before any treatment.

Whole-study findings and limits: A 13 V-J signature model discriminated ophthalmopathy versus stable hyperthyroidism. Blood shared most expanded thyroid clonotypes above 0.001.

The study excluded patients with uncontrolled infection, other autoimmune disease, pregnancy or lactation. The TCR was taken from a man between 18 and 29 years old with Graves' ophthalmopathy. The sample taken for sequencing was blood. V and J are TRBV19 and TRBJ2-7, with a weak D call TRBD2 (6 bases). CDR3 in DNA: TGTGCCAGTAGTATGAAGGACTACCACTACGAGCAGTACTTC. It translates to CASSMKDYHYEQYF.